The rows below give T cell receptor beta chains drawn from one sample of a study of blood T cell repertoires in COVID-19. Using immunoSEQ multiplex PCR, the repertoire was profiled, and TCRdb retains in-frame clones only, with some absent. The sample yields 210,000 or so clones, 84% seen once. Sequenced input: peripheral blood. The receptors here all came from a woman aged 80 or over with COVID-19, enrolled during active disease. CDR3s include the opening cysteine and the closing phenylalanine or tryptophan. A D gene is named only where the DNA matches it firmly. Clone size is stated in some rows and not others, as once, few, many or a class when expanded.

CDR3aa,CDR3nt,v_gene,d_gene,j_gene,abundance
CASSPLAGAGETQYF,TGTGCCAGCTCACCACTCGCAGGGGCCGGGGAGACCCAGTACTTC,TRBV18,.,TRBJ2-5,.
CASSFPRPGGHEQYF,TGTGCCAGCAGTTTTCCGCGACCCGGGGGGCACGAGCAGTACTTC,TRBV6-2/TRBV6-3,.,TRBJ2-7,.
CASSLARGSYNEQFF,TGCGCCAGCAGCTTGGCACGGGGGTCCTACAATGAGCAGTTCTTC,TRBV5-1,.,TRBJ2-1,.
CASSSGLYNEQFF,TGTGCCAGCAGCTCGGGACTTTACAATGAGCAGTTCTTC,TRBV7-6,.,TRBJ2-1,.
CASSIDRGRETQYF,TGTGCCAGTAGTATAGACAGGGGGCGAGAGACCCAGTACTTC,TRBV19,TRBD1,TRBJ2-5,.
CASSLGRQETQYF,TGTGCTAGCAGCTTAGGCAGGCAAGAGACCCAGTACTTC,TRBV7-7,.,TRBJ2-5,few
CASSPQVNYGYTF,TGTGCCAGCAGCCCTCAGGTCAACTATGGCTACACCTTC,TRBV7-2,.,TRBJ1-2,once
CASRRPGGRAEAFF,TGTGCCAGCAGACGCCCCGGGGGTCGAGCTGAAGCTTTCTTT,TRBV6-5,.,TRBJ1-1,.
CASSQPGQGADTQYF,TGTGCCAGCAGCCAACCTGGACAGGGGGCAGATACGCAGTATTTT,TRBV14,TRBD1,TRBJ2-3,.
CASSLWTSGGDEQYF,TGTGCCAGCAGTCTCTGGACTAGCGGGGGCGACGAGCAGTACTTC,TRBV27,TRBD2,TRBJ2-7,once
CASARGGSANEQFF,TGTGCCAGCGCACGTGGTGGGAGCGCCAATGAGCAGTTCTTC,TRBV19,.,TRBJ2-1,.
CASSPWDRGETQYF,TGTGCCAGCTCACCTTGGGACAGGGGGGAGACCCAGTACTTC,TRBV18,TRBD1,TRBJ2-5,.
CASSQDGLSGNTIYF,TGTGCCAGCAGCCAAGACGGACTTTCTGGAAACACCATATATTTT,TRBV3-1/TRBV3-2,.,TRBJ1-3,.
CASSTLGQGGFAFF,TGTGCCAGCTCAACCCTAGGACAGGGGGGTTTTGCTTTCTTT,TRBV18,TRBD1,TRBJ1-1,.
CASSPGTSGADEQFF,TGTGCCAGCTCACCAGGGACTAGCGGTGCTGATGAGCAGTTCTTC,TRBV18,TRBD2,TRBJ2-1,few
CASSNGENTEAFF,TGTGCCAGTAGTAACGGGGAGAACACTGAAGCTTTCTTT,TRBV19,.,TRBJ1-1,once
CASSESTSSYNSPLHF,TGTGCCAGCAGTGAATCAACAAGCTCCTATAATTCACCCCTCCACTTT,TRBV25-1,.,TRBJ1-6,few
CASSLTGAPLSGANVLTF,TGTGCCAGCAGTCTTACAGGGGCCCCACTTTCTGGGGCCAACGTCCTGACTTTC,TRBV6-6,TRBD1,TRBJ2-6,.
CASSPGGGGSYEQYF,TGCGCCAGCAGCCCCGGGGGAGGCGGCTCCTACGAGCAGTACTTC,TRBV5-1,.,TRBJ2-7,.
CASRREPSRHHGVIGYTF,TGTGCCAGCAGGCGGGAACCATCGAGACATCATGGGGTCATCGGCTACACCTTC,TRBV21-1,.,TRBJ1-2,.
CASRKESLYGYTF,TGTGCCAGCAGAAAAGAGAGCCTCTATGGCTACACCTTC,TRBV6-5,.,TRBJ1-2,.
CASRLADYNEQFF,TGTGCCAGCAGACTAGCCGACTATAATGAGCAGTTCTTC,TRBV7-6,.,TRBJ2-1,.
CASSQDQGGAGYGYTF,TGTGCCAGCAGCCAAGATCAAGGGGGCGCCGGCTATGGCTACACCTTC,TRBV3-1/TRBV3-2,TRBD1,TRBJ1-2,.
CASSSRGQAPEKLFF,TGTGCCAGCAGCTCTCGAGGGCAGGCCCCAGAAAAACTGTTTTTT,TRBV6-2/TRBV6-3,.,TRBJ1-4,.
CASSFTGNQPQHF,TGTGCCAGCAGTTTTACAGGGAATCAGCCCCAGCATTTT,TRBV12-3/TRBV12-4,.,TRBJ1-5,.
CASSLQGAGTNEKLFF,TGTGCCAGCAGCCTACAGGGGGCGGGTACTAATGAAAAACTGTTTTTT,TRBV5-4,TRBD1,TRBJ1-4,once
CASSLYPARSANEKLFF,TGTGCCAGCAGTTTATACCCTGCCCGTAGCGCTAATGAAAAACTGTTTTTT,TRBV28,.,TRBJ1-4,.
CASSVTGGASYEQYF,TGTGCCAGCAGCGTCACAGGGGGCGCTTCCTACGAGCAGTACTTC,TRBV6-5,TRBD1,TRBJ2-7,.
CASSRGATEAFF,TGCGCCAGCAGCCGGGGGGCCACTGAAGCTTTCTTT,TRBV5-1,.,TRBJ1-1,.
CASATAGRSTYEQYF,TGTGCCAGCGCCACTGCGGGACGGTCAACCTACGAGCAGTACTTC,TRBV7-2,.,TRBJ2-7,.
CSATANYGYTF,TGCAGTGCTACTGCTAACTATGGCTACACCTTC,TRBV20-1,.,TRBJ1-2,.
CASSLITGQQETQYF,TGCGCCAGCAGCTTGATCACGGGACAGCAAGAGACCCAGTACTTC,TRBV5-1,TRBD1,TRBJ2-5,once
CASSLSGEGEAFF,TGTGCCAGCAGTTTATCAGGGGAGGGTGAAGCTTTCTTT,TRBV27,.,TRBJ1-1,.